This TCR beta chain was sequenced during a study of cytotoxic CD8 clonotypes in ibrutinib-treated CLL. At the level of the study: Samples yielded averages of some 250,000 productive templates and 75,000 to 95,000 productive rearrangements. Findings of the study overall: Ibrutinib response saw clonality rise, and progression saw it return toward baseline. Measured clonality at baseline was greater than in age-matched healthy donors and tracked with circulating CD8+ T-cell counts.

V gave up 7 bases and J gave up 3 bases, with 10 bases separating them. The CDR3 extends over 12 amino acids. CDR1 is SNHLY, CDR2 FYNNEI, per germline. With respect to this clone: Its antigen is unknown.

The repertoire was sequenced with immunoSEQ multiplex PCR; TCRdb's copy has only in-frame clones and lacks some. The table shows 250,000 to 350,000 clones, with 65% to 85% occurring only once. The starting material was PBMCs, obtained at disease progression, from a patient treated with ibrutinib. This chain uses TRBV2 with TRBJ2-7; D may be TRBD2 (5 bases). The clonotype comes from a human donor with chronic lymphocytic leukemia. In nucleotides, the CDR3 is TGTGCCAGCACGGCGAGGGACTACGAGCAGTACTTC. Protein sequence: CASTARDYEQYF. Using reference TRBV2 and TRBJ2-7 for the parts outside the CDR3, the full variable domain is EPEVTQTPSHQVTQMGQEVILRCVPISNHLYFYWYRQILGQKVEFLVSFYNNEISEKSEIFDDQFSVERPDGSNFTLKIRSTKLEDSAMYFCASTARDYEQYFGPGTRLTVT.